This T cell receptor (beta chain) was captured by sequencing in a study of shared clonotypes between healthy human individuals. Broader study findings: The researchers took only blood, and tissue repertoires probably look different.

For unsorted PBMC, 300 ng DNA per replicate equaled tens of thousands of T cell genomes. The table came from immunoSEQ multiplex PCR; TCRdb's copy has only in-frame clones and leaves some out. The profile shows 450,000 to 500,000 clones, roughly 80% of them singletons. A word on this clone: Its antigen is currently unknown.

The V and J ends lost 1 base and 3 bases respectively, with 13 bases between them. This CDR3 is 15 amino acids long. From germline, CDR1 is SQVTM and CDR2 ANQGSEA. Healthy HIV-negative adults without recent acute infections or vaccinations served as donors. The J gene is TRBJ1-3, the V gene TRBV29-1; D not resolved. Sequencing was done on a sample of PBMCs. The source is a woman aged 40 to 49 in good health. Some clones in this sample may be carry-over from other donors' samples. CDR3: CSVEVGPADGNTIYF. The CDR3 DNA reads TGCAGCGTTGAAGTTGGGCCCGCTGATGGAAACACCATATATTTT.